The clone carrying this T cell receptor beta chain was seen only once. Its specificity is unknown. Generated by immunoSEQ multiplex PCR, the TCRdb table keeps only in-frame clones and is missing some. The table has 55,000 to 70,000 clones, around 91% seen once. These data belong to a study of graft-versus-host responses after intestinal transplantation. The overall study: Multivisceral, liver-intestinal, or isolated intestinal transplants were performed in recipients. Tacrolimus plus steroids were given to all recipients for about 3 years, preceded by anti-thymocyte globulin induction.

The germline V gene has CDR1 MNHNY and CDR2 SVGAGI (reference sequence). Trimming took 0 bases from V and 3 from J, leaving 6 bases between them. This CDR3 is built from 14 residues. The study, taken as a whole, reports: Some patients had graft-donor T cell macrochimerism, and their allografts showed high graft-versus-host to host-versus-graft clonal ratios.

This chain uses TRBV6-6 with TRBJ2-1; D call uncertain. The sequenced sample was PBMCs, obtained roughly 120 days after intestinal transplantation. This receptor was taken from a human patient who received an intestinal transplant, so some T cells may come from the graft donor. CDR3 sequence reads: CASSYSANYNEQFF. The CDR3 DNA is TGTGCCAGCAGTTACTCCGCCAACTACAATGAGCAGTTCTTC.